This TCR beta chain emerged from a study of cytomegalovirus exposure and HLA in healthy donors (dated by TCRdb to the late 2010s). With regard to the full study: In an earlier analysis of approximately 640 of the donors, 250 to 350 Gb of sequence data and 90 million to 120 million unique TCR beta sequences from roughly 200 million T cells were reported. An early release covering around 630 HLA-typed donors comprised roughly 300 gigabases of sequencing data and approximately 80 million unique TCR sequences. Of the approximately 400 genotyped donors, roughly 76% were placed in the genetic ancestry cluster associated with self-reported Caucasian donors. The study was designed to test whether signatures of past pathogen exposure could be identified by cataloging public T cell receptors. The T cell repertoires of 700 or so subjects were profiled by immunosequencing and related to cytomegalovirus serostatus. In addition to the first cohort of 666 subjects, a separate validation cohort of approximately 120 different subjects was used. High-throughput TCR immunosequencing, statistical association of individual TCRs with disease status, and machine learning were combined to predict cytomegalovirus infection status. In a later analysis, previously published TCR beta repertoires from 600 to 850 donors were re-analyzed and high-resolution HLA genotyping was added so that TCR occurrence patterns could be studied. The later analysis used no new phenotypic data to find candidate immune exposures, relying instead on TCR beta sequences and their occurrence across donors. An earlier analysis of more than 450 of the donors used high-throughput TCR beta sequencing to judge whether each TCR beta V gene segment behaved as functional or pseudogenic. Donor age, sex, ethnicity and CMV serostatus were compiled alongside the repertoire data. A later genetic analysis took genome-wide SNP genotypes for about three fifths of the roughly 670 donors and used that subset as a discovery cohort. Every discovery cohort repertoire had been produced on one sequencing platform. Class I and class II HLA loci were covered by the typing at four-digit resolution. Typing coverage varied by locus: roughly 629-630 donors for A, B, C, DRB1 and DQB1; roughly 560 for DQA1; 600 to 610 for DPA1; approximately 490 for DPB1. Because of strong linkage in the cohort, roughly 5 DR-DQ haplotypes were treated as single units for association and clustering. Among around 400 genotyped donors of the cohort, an average of around 220,000 unique TCR beta nucleotide sequences was sequenced per donor, of which approximately 19% were non-productive. Overall results and qualifications from the work: Most CMV-associated TCR beta chains appeared to be HLA-restricted in a later analysis, and the HLA associations seemed to be driven largely by CMV exposure. Because the 87-base-pair reads could not distinguish some IMGT-functional V segments, including TRBV6-2 and TRBV6-3, those segments were excluded. A group of highly shared sequence variants was considered likely to be a technical artifact of the sequencing pipeline. In this cohort, only TCR beta chains were sequenced, and detectable features were limited by the absence of alpha or paired-chain data. The authors suggested that the approach could potentially be generalized to other disease states and immunological phenotypes. CMV serostatus was the only immune exposure information available for the cohort. According to a later genetic analysis, donors in an Asian-associated ancestry cluster had fewer N-insertions in productive TCRs than the approximately 650-donor mean. Roughly 17 rarely observed V segments, including chromosome 9 orphons, were excluded from the earlier analysis of some 590 of the donors because counts were too low. In a later analysis, TCR association rates were found to vary across HLA loci, with the most associated TCRs seen for DRB1 alleles and the fewest for HLA-C alleles. According to a later analysis, parvovirus B19, influenza, CMV and Epstein-Barr virus appeared linked to several top co-occurrence clusters. Linkage disequilibrium might explain the correlated functional status among segregating V segments, but an unknown experimental factor could not be excluded. Compared with equally common non-associated chains, HLA-associated TCR beta chains in a later analysis were more clonally expanded and had lower generation probabilities. In vitro tests confirmed that a few of the cytomegalovirus-associated TCR beta chains recognize cytomegalovirus antigens. The study listed 150 to 200 TCR beta chains as associated with cytomegalovirus. Most TCR sequences were observed very rarely across donors, whereas some public TCRs were present in many individuals. Cytomegalovirus status was reported to be diagnosed by the classifier with high specificity and sensitivity in both the original and validation cohorts. A further reported finding was that TCR beta sequences accurately predicted the HLA-A and HLA-B alleles for most subjects in the first cohort. HLA typing was unavailable for some donors at each locus, so association tests used only the typed subset. Roughly uniform sequencing depth across donors was assumed in presence/absence analyses, although this assumption may not hold. An earlier analysis of some 590 of the donors showed that most TCR beta V segments appeared in productive rearrangements either about 90% or about 30% of the time, which broadly matched IMGT annotations. When HLA alleles, especially DR and DQ, strongly co-occurred, attributing TCR associations to individual alleles was difficult. An association between a missense DCLRE1C variant and V-gene and J-gene trimming of TCR beta chains was found in a later genetic analysis and replicated in an independent cohort. A later analysis associated about 17,000 TCR beta sequences with specific HLA alleles at a false discovery rate of 0.05.

As regards this clone: Its binding antigen is unknown. Base qualities are not recorded, but no much larger clone differs from it by a single base. This sample includes further DNA sequences coding for the same CDR3.

V gives up 2 bases and J gives up 3 bases, and the segment between their germline ends measures 5 bases. The CDR3, cysteine through phenylalanine, is 12 amino acids long. CDR3 DNA is the only sequence kept; it has 36 bases, read in frame from the first base. According to the germline V gene (reference sequence), CDR1 reads GTSNPN and CDR2 reads SVGIG. In total, over 600 healthy bone marrow donors made up the cohort. All cohort members were sampled while nominally healthy, although unrecorded immune exposures were likely present. The donor was CMV seronegative and was included in the group of 352 seronegative cohort members. Each donor provided a peripheral blood sample, and peripheral blood mononuclear cells were used for TCR beta sequencing. Genomic DNA extraction from the blood cell samples was performed with the Qiagen DNeasy Blood Extraction Kit. Library preparation was by the immunoSEQ multiplex PCR assay. For the multiplex PCR, a mixture combining 60 forward primers for TCR Vbeta segments and 13 reverse primers for TCR Jbeta segments was used. The CDR3 region of rearranged TCR beta genes was amplified from genomic DNA by a multiplex PCR assay. The Illumina HiSeq System was used to sequence the amplified TCR beta libraries as 87-base-pair reads. The study's own analysis went as follows. In a later analysis, 70 million to 95 million unique TCR beta chains were counted across the 500 to 850 repertoires, and roughly 11 million of these chains were shared by at least two donors. Raw reads were error-corrected and collapsed into unique sequences by a nearest-neighbor algorithm in which closely related sequences were merged to remove PCR and sequencing errors. CDR3 sequences were aligned to IMGT reference sequences to assign V, D and J gene segments. For a sequence to be retained, a match of at least six nucleotides to both a V gene segment and a J gene segment was required. Rearrangements were called productive when the CDR3 lacked stop codons and stayed in frame with V and J; all others were non-productive. Following IMGT convention, CDR3 was defined as the stretch from the second conserved V-encoded cysteine to the conserved J-encoded phenylalanine. The earlier analysis of about 560 of the donors excluded any sequence lacking an unambiguous match to a single V gene segment. In an earlier analysis of about 590 of the donors, a V segment was called functional when productive rearrangements were above 56.7%, and segregating when the standard deviation between donors exceeded 5%. A statistical classification framework was developed to diagnose cytomegalovirus status using the catalog of TCR beta chain sequences. A later analysis assigned V and J genes by comparing TCR nucleotide sequences with IMGT/GENE-DB human TR gene sequences. A later analysis assigned CDR3 sequences and most-parsimonious VDJ recombination scenarios with the TCRdist pipeline. In a later analysis, each TCR beta chain was defined by its CDR3 amino acid sequence together with its V-gene family, and reads without a unique V-gene family were excluded. To address suspected cross-contamination and a sequencing artifact, a later analysis removed approximately 590 highly shared, low-generation-probability nucleotide sequences. A later analysis calculated a clonal expansion index for each public chain from normalized within-repertoire ranks of inferred template counts. A later analysis computed generation probabilities with a VDJ recombination model fitted to out-of-frame rearrangements, and checked the results against IGoR. In a later analysis, TCR-TCR, TCR-HLA and TCR-CMV co-occurrence was scored with hypergeometric tests, and a repertoire-size bias correction was applied to TCR pairs. False discovery rates were estimated in a later analysis by permuting HLA or CMV assignments 20 times. In a later analysis, co-occurring TCRs were grouped using DBSCAN, with TCRdist sequence similarity added in when clustering inside HLA-allele-positive subsets. For co-occurrence clustering, repertoires with fewer than 30,000 or more than 120,000 public chains were excluded, along with roughly five repertoires with anomalous nucleotide sharing. The immuneACCESS repertoire file appears here via TCRdb, limited to in-frame rearrangements. These files lack a portion of the clones; in checked studies, under half of the deficit traces to unresolved V genes, and the cause of the others is not known. V and J calls and clone size are as listed in that table; D and trimming were resolved from the DNA. Across this sample there are 250,000 to 350,000 clones, with 80% seen only once. The leading ten clones occupy more than 0.3% of the sample.

Input material: PBMCs. The chain was built from TRBV30 and TRBJ1-5; the D gene cannot be resolved reliably. The TCR sequence derives from a girl aged 2 to 10 in good health and CMV-seronegative. The DNA sequence is as follows: TGTGCCTGGAGTCCCCACAATCAGCCCCAGCATTTT. This codes for CAWSPHNQPQHF.